These T cell receptor beta chains were read from a single sample in a study of blood T cells in healthy people across ages. TCRdb itself ran the 5' RACE reads through MiXCR, one entry per CDR3 protein. The data show 1.5 million to 2 million distinct CDR3 sequences, about 49% seen once. Material for sequencing was blood. These receptors were taken from a middle-aged woman in good health. Both conserved end residues are part of each CDR3. D genes are given only for firm matches. Size is stated for part of the rows, as once, few or many counts, or as a class when the clone is expanded.

>TRBV4-1|TRBJ2-3|.|TRBD1
TGCGCCAGCAGCAAAGGGGGCGACGGTTCATCTGATACGCAGTATTTT
CASSKGGDGSSDTQYF
>TRBV4-2|TRBJ2-5|.|.
TGTGCCAGCAGCCAAGATCTTGGAGGGCCTCAAGAGACCCAGTACTTC
CASSQDLGGPQETQYF
>TRBV7-3|TRBJ2-6|.|.
TGTGCCAGCAGCTTAATGTCACGGGCCTCTGGGGCCAACGTCCTGACTTTC
CASSLMSRASGANVLTF
>TRBV4-3|TRBJ1-5|.|TRBD1
TGCGCCAGCAGCCCCGGACAGGGGGTATATGACGATCAGCCCCAGCATTTT
CASSPGQGVYDDQPQHF
>TRBV5-1|TRBJ2-3|few|.
TGCGCCAGCAGCTTGGAGGCAGGTCCAAACCCCACAGATACGCAGTATTTT
CASSLEAGPNPTDTQYF
>TRBV7-2|TRBJ2-1|few|TRBD2
TGTGCCAGCACCTTCGGTCGAGGGCTAGCGGGGCATAATGAGCAGTTCTTC
CASTFGRGLAGHNEQFF
>TRBV13|TRBJ1-2|.|.
TGTGCCAGCAGCTTAGGCCGATCGACAGGCCTTAACTATGGCTACACCTTC
CASSLGRSTGLNYGYTF
>TRBV7-9|TRBJ2-3|.|.
TGTGCCAGCACCCCCTCGAGGGGGGGCTTGGATACGCAGTATTTT
CASTPSRGGLDTQYF
>TRBV5-4|TRBJ2-3|few|.
TGTGCCAGCAGGTTGGGTGGTGGGAACACAGATACGCAGTATTTT
CASRLGGGNTDTQYF
>TRBV2|TRBJ2-5|once|TRBD2
TGTGCCAGCAGTGATGTTGGACTAGCGGGGGCCAACCAAGAGACCCAGTACTTC
CASSDVGLAGANQETQYF
>TRBV6-1|TRBJ2-5|once|.
TGTGCCAGCACCGGGTGGGGGTTGGAGACCCAGTACTTC
CASTGWGLETQYF
>TRBV27|TRBJ1-1|few|TRBD1
TGTGCCAGCCGCAGGGGGGCGGGCACTGAAGCTTTCTTT
CASRRGAGTEAFF
>TRBV5-1|TRBJ1-2|.|.
TGCGCCAGCAGCTCCCGGCCTGGGGGGGAGCCCAACTATGGCTACACCTTC
CASSSRPGGEPNYGYTF
>TRBV7-2|TRBJ2-1|.|.
TGTGCCAGCAGCCCCGCCCTATGGGATGAGCAGTTCTTC
CASSPALWDEQFF
>TRBV6-6|TRBJ1-2|.|.
TGTGCCAGCAGTTACTCAGATAACTTGCTCAAGGGCTACACCTTC
CASSYSDNLLKGYTF
>TRBV20-1|TRBJ2-7|.|.
TGCAGTGCTTACACGGACGCCTACGAGCAGTACTTC
CSAYTDAYEQYF
>TRBV5-1|TRBJ1-2|.|.
TGCGCCAGCAGCTTGGAACACGTTGACTATGGCTACACCTTC
CASSLEHVDYGYTF
>TRBV12-3/TRBV12-4|TRBJ1-2|.|.
TGTGCCAGCAGCCCCTCTGGAGGGGGGACCAGCTATGGCTACACCTTC
CASSPSGGGTSYGYTF
>TRBV4-1|TRBJ2-6|.|TRBD1
TGCGCCAGCAGCCAAGATCCCCCGGGACAGGGATTCCTCTCTGGGGCCAACGTCCTGACTTTC
CASSQDPPGQGFLSGANVLTF
>TRBV20-1|TRBJ2-5|.|.
TGCAGTGCCCGCGGGACACCGCAAGAGACCCAGTACTTC
CSARGTPQETQYF
>TRBV27|TRBJ1-4|.|.
TGTGCCAGCAGTACGATTAAAAGCACGGAAAAACTGTTTTTT
CASSTIKSTEKLFF
>TRBV7-2|TRBJ2-3|.|.
TGTGCCAACAGCTCAGGCGGACTCCCTCAAGATACGCAGTATTTT
CANSSGGLPQDTQYF
>TRBV5-1|TRBJ1-4|.|TRBD1
TGCGCCAGCAGCTCTGGACAGGGGCCTGAGGAAAAACTGTTTTTT
CASSSGQGPEEKLFF
>TRBV6-2/TRBV6-3|TRBJ2-1|.|.
TGTGCCAGCCGTTTAGGGATCTCCTACAATGAGCAGTTCTTC
CASRLGISYNEQFF
>TRBV28|TRBJ2-7|.|.
TGTGCCAGCAGTTCTAAAGGGGGGTTCTACGAGCAGTACTTC
CASSSKGGFYEQYF
>TRBV29-1|TRBJ2-5|many|.
TGCAGCGCCCAGGGGAGGTTGCGCCAAGAGACCCAGTACTTC
CSAQGRLRQETQYF
>TRBV5-1|TRBJ2-1|few|TRBD1
TGCGCCAGCAGCTTGGATGGGACAGAGAGCAATGAGCAGTTCTTC
CASSLDGTESNEQFF
>TRBV5-5|TRBJ2-5|few|TRBD2
TGTGCCAGCAGCGAGACCGGGGGGAAGTACTTC
CASSETGGKYF
>TRBV7-3|TRBJ2-3|once|.
TGTGCCAGCAGCTTAAAACATCAAGATACGCAGTATTTT
CASSLKHQDTQYF
>TRBV29-1|TRBJ1-2|.|TRBD1
TGCAGCGTGACGACAGGGCTCGCGAACTATGGCTACACCTTC
CSVTTGLANYGYTF
>TRBV12-3/TRBV12-4|TRBJ2-3|.|TRBD2
TGTGCCAGCAGTTTTGGCGGGGGGGTGTCAGATACGCAGTATTTT
CASSFGGGVSDTQYF
>TRBV9|TRBJ2-3|.|.
TGTGCCAGCAGCGGAGCCAATACCCAACGGACCCACACAGATACGCAGTATTTT
CASSGANTQRTHTDTQYF
>TRBV7-2|TRBJ2-5|.|TRBD2
TGTGCCAGCAGCTCCCTAGCGGGGACCCAAGAGACCCAGTACTTC
CASSSLAGTQETQYF
>TRBV28|TRBJ2-1|.|.
TGTGCCAGCAGTTCCGGCTCCTACATTGAGCAGTTCTTC
CASSSGSYIEQFF
>TRBV6-5|TRBJ2-3|few|TRBD1
TGTGCCAGCAGTTTATTACAGGGGGCCGGCACAGATACGCAGTATTTT
CASSLLQGAGTDTQYF
>TRBV18|TRBJ2-5|few|.
TGTGCCAGCAGCAAAAGGGAGGAGACCCAGTACTTC
CASSKREETQYF
>TRBV11-2|TRBJ2-1|few|TRBD1
TGTGCCAGCAGCCAAGTCCCGGGACAGGGGGGAAGGATCAATGAGCAGTTCTTC
CASSQVPGQGGRINEQFF
>TRBV28|TRBJ2-7|.|.
TGTGCCACTACGGGCTACAGCGCCTACGAGCAGTACTTC
CATTGYSAYEQYF
>TRBV6-2/TRBV6-3|TRBJ1-5|.|TRBD1
TGTGCCAGCAGTTACCTTGTCCCGGGACAGGGGACGAGCAATCAGCCCCAGCATTTT
CASSYLVPGQGTSNQPQHF
>TRBV7-2|TRBJ2-5|many|TRBD2
TGTGCCAGCAGCTTAGACAGCGGGGAAGAGACCCAGTACTTC
CASSLDSGEETQYF
>TRBV20-1|TRBJ2-4|.|TRBD1
TGCAGTGCTGGATCGACACAGGGGGCCAAAAACATTCAGTACTTC
CSAGSTQGAKNIQYF
>TRBV2|TRBJ1-6|.|TRBD1
TGTGCCAGCAGTATACAGGGGGCAGCTTCACCCCTCCACTTT
CASSIQGAASPLHF
>TRBV7-2|TRBJ2-7|.|.
TGTGCCAGCAGCTTTCTCGGACCTGGGTACGAGCAGTACTTC
CASSFLGPGYEQYF
>TRBV4-1|TRBJ2-6|.|.
TGCGCCAGCAGCCAAGAGAGGCAGGCTGGCATCCCTGGGGCCAACGTCCTGACTTTC
CASSQERQAGIPGANVLTF
>TRBV28|TRBJ2-4|.|.
TGTGCCAGCAGCCCCTCTGGCCCAGCCAAAAACATTCAGTACTTC
CASSPSGPAKNIQYF
>TRBV3-1|TRBJ1-6|once|.
TGTGCCAGCAGCCAGGGGGGACTGGAATCACCCCTCCACTTT
CASSQGGLESPLHF
>TRBV6-6|TRBJ1-4|.|.
TGTGCCAGCAGGGGGACGGAGGGGAATGAAAAACTGTTTTTT
CASRGTEGNEKLFF
>TRBV2|TRBJ1-1|.|TRBD1
TGTGCCAGCAGGAAGGTGCTTCTGGACAGGGGTAACACTGAAGCTTTCTTT
CASRKVLLDRGNTEAFF
>TRBV20-1|TRBJ2-3|many|.
TGCAGTGCTAGAGAAGCGGCCGCCCGCACAGATACGCAGTATTTT
CSAREAAARTDTQYF
>TRBV6-2/TRBV6-3|TRBJ1-1|.|.
TGTGCCAGCAGTTACGCGGTGTACCGGACGAACACTGAAGCTTTCTTT
CASSYAVYRTNTEAFF
>TRBV28|TRBJ2-4|.|.
TGTGCCAGTACCGACAACGGCGAGCAAAACATTCAGTACTTC
CASTDNGEQNIQYF
>TRBV9|TRBJ1-1|few|.
TGTGCCAGCAGCGCGGACCGTAACACTGAAGCTTTCTTT
CASSADRNTEAFF
>TRBV18|TRBJ2-6|few|.
TGTGCCAGCTCACCTAGGACCGGGATACCATTCTCTGGGGCCAACGTCCTGACTTTC
CASSPRTGIPFSGANVLTF
>TRBV27|TRBJ2-3|.|.
TGTGCCAGCAGTCACCTGACAGAAGATACGCAGTATTTT
CASSHLTEDTQYF
>TRBV20-1|TRBJ1-5|.|TRBD1
TGCAGTGCTAGGTCTGGACAGGTCGGTCGTAATCAGCCCCAGCATTTT
CSARSGQVGRNQPQHF
>TRBV15|TRBJ2-1|.|.
TGTGCCACCAGCAGAGATCGTGGAGTCCACGAGCAGTTCTTC
CATSRDRGVHEQFF